These 23 T cell receptor beta chains were all obtained from the same sample, sequenced in a study of T cells in Graves' hyperthyroidism and ophthalmopathy (dated by TCRdb to about 2019). Library prep was done by multiplex PCR. Sequenced using an Illumina HiSeq 2000. The TCR beta CDR3 regions were amplified from RNA transcripts. A first-round RT-PCR of the TCR CDR3 used the HTBI primer set with the Qiagen OneStep RT-PCR kit. Through fastp at Q25 and MiXCR, TCRdb rebuilt clones from the public reads, retaining in-frame beta chains. Rows matching on CDR3 protein sequence are summarized as one entry with the most common DNA and genes. This sample has roughly 400,000 distinct CDR3 sequences in its table, and roughly 13% of those were observed once. In total, the top ten clones hold 25% to 30% of the sample. The sequenced sample was blood. The receptors shown here come from a man aged 45 to 65 with Graves' ophthalmopathy.

This clonotype was observed a handful of times. The chain uses TRBV19 and TRBJ2-1; 10 bases fit TRBD2. V was clipped by 4 bases and J by 8 bases; unmatched bases: 5. The CDR3 has 14 amino acids. Germline CDR1 reads LNHDA; CDR2 reads SQIVND (reference sequence). The CDR3 here is CASSRTSGFDEQFF. The DNA of the CDR3 is TGTGCCAGTAGTAGGACTAGCGGTTTCGATGAGCAGTTCTTC.

This clonotype was counted ten times or more. The J gene is TRBJ2-1, the V gene TRBV20-1, with 8 bases aligning to TRBD1. The CDR3 totals 13 residues. CDR1 is DFQATT, CDR2 SNEGSKA, per germline (reference sequence). Here the CDR3 reads CRTVGQGFNEQFF. Written as DNA, the CDR3 is TGCAGGACGGTTGGACAGGGTTTTAATGAGCAGTTCTTC.

The chain couples TRBV5-1 to TRBJ2-7; D not resolved. The CDR3 spans 15 residues. Per the germline V gene, CDR1 is SGHRS and CDR2 is YFSETQ. Between the trimmed V and J ends, which lost 4 bases and 6 bases, there was a span of 20 bases. The CDR3: CASSPGGLEDAEQYF. CDR3 nucleotides: TGCGCCAGCAGCCCTGGCGGTCTAGAGGACGCCGAGCAGTACTTC.

The table lists this clonotype with many counts. The chain is built from TRBV28 and TRBJ2-7; 11 bases are a match to TRBD2. The CDR3 consists of 15 residues. Looked up from germline, CDR1 is MDHEN and CDR2 is SYDVKM. Trimming cost V 2 bases and J 9 bases; bases outside gene matches: 9. This CDR3 is CASSLPLAGEFGQYF. The CDR3 DNA follows: TGTGCCAGCAGTTTACCACTAGCGGGAGAGTTCGGGCAGTACTTC.

V is TRBV27 and J is TRBJ2-5; tentatively, D is TRBD2 (6 bases). This CDR3 has 13 residues. CDR1 MNHEY and CDR2 SMNVEV come from the germline V gene (reference sequence). Deletions cut 2 bases from V and 9 bases from J, with 13 bases between. CDR3: CASSLALREAQYF. CDR3 nucleotides: TGTGCCAGCAGTTTAGCCCTCAGGGAGGCCCAGTACTTC.

This clonotype was picked up a small number of times. The chain links TRBV2 to TRBJ2-1, with D perhaps matching TRBD1 or TRBD2 (5 bases each). Germline V gives CDR1 SNHLY, CDR2 FYNNEI. V was pared by 7 bases and J by 8 bases, with 21 bases between. This CDR3 region has 15 residues. DNA for the CDR3: TGTGCCAGCAAAGGGGTGCGGAGCGGTTTGGATGAGCAGTTCTTC. It codes for CASKGVRSGLDEQFF.

This clonotype came up a few times. This chain uses TRBV28 with TRBJ1-2; 7 positions agree with TRBD1. CDR3 length: 15 amino acids. Germline V gene lookup returns CDR1 MDHEN and CDR2 SYDVKM. After removal of 7 bases from V and 4 bases from J, the junction contained 12 bases not matched to a gene. CDR3 amino acids: CASKWRDRGFYGYTF. DNA for the CDR3: TGTGCCAGCAAATGGCGGGACAGAGGCTTCTATGGCTACACCTTC.

This clonotype was counted only a few times. The junction departs from the called germline gene at one end, perhaps through a read error. The gene calls are TRBV6-1 and TRBJ2-1; D uncertain. CDR3 length equals 11 residues. CDR1 and CDR2 from the germline V gene are MNHNS and SASEGT. The CDR3 loop reads CASSKAFEQFF. In nucleotides, the CDR3 is TGTGCCAGCAGTAAAGCGTTTGAGCAGTTCTTC.

This clonotype was detected only a few times. V is TRBV29-1 and J is TRBJ2-2, with 7 positions matching TRBD1. V lost 4 bases and J lost 4; bases outside the gene matches: 6. This CDR3 spans 14 amino acids. Germline CDR1 and CDR2: SQVTM and ANQGSEA. For the CDR3, the DNA is TGCAGCGTTGTAGGTCAGGGGGTCACCGGGGAGCTGTTTTTT. This sequence encodes CSVVGQGVTGELFF.

At least ten counts were recorded for this clonotype. The V and J genes are TRBV30 and TRBJ2-1; weak D call: TRBD2 (5 bases). The CDR3 extends over 14 amino acids. V lost 2 bases, J lost 0 bases, and 8 bases lay in between. Per germline, CDR1 GTSNPN and CDR2 SVGIG (reference sequence). CDR3 DNA sequence: TGTGCCTGGAGTAAAGGGAGCTCCTACAATGAGCAGTTCTTC. Translating gives CAWSKGSSYNEQFF.

This clonotype occurred many times. V gene TRBV12-3 or TRBV12-4 combines with J gene TRBJ2-7; D remains unclear. This CDR3 contains 15 residues. Trimming cost V 2 bases and J 2 bases, with 13 bases left between them. The CDR3 loop is CASSLFRQTTYEQYF. Written as DNA, the CDR3 is TGTGCCAGCAGTTTATTTAGGCAGACGACCTACGAGCAGTACTTC.

This clonotype was counted only a few times. The V gene is TRBV19, the J gene TRBJ1-2; unclear D gene. Looked up from germline, CDR1 is LNHDA and CDR2 is SQIVND (reference sequence). The CDR3 consists of 14 residues. Deletions cut 5 bases from V and 4 bases from J, with 14 bases between. This CDR3 is CASSPQGGIYGYTF. Here the CDR3 DNA reads TGTGCCAGTAGTCCCCAAGGAGGGATCTATGGCTACACCTTC.

Many counts were recorded for this clonotype. The chain couples TRBV12-3 or TRBV12-4 to TRBJ1-1, with 9 bases lining up with TRBD1. V gave up 1 base and J gave up 0 bases; unmatched junction bases: 3. The CDR3 consists of 16 residues. The CDR3, as DNA: TGTGCCAGCAGTTTAGGGACAGGGGCGATGAACACTGAAGCTTTCTTT. Translation gives CASSLGTGAMNTEAFF.

This clonotype has ten or more counts. This sequence joins TRBV5-4 and TRBJ2-5; tentatively, D is TRBD2 (6 bases). Between the trimmed V and J ends, which lost 4 bases and 4 bases, there was a span of 17 bases. The germline CDR1 and CDR2 sequences are SGHNT and YYREEE (reference sequence). The CDR3 covers 15 residues. CDR3 in amino acids: CASSPKSGGLETQYF. CDR3 in DNA: TGTGCCAGCAGCCCAAAAAGTGGGGGGTTAGAGACCCAGTACTTC. The full variable domain, its missing parts supplied by reference TRBV5-4 and TRBJ2-5, is ETGVTQSPTHLIKTRGQQVTLRCSSQSGHNTVSWYQQALGQGPQFIFQYYREEENGRGNFPPRFSGLQFPNYSSELNVNALELDDSALYLCASSPKSGGLETQYFGPGTRLLVL.

At least ten counts were recorded for this clonotype. The chain is built from TRBV5-1 and TRBJ2-2; D ambiguous. CDR1 and CDR2 (germline): SGHRS, YFSETQ. This CDR3 is 15 amino acids long. V dropped 0 bases and J dropped 0 bases, with 6 bases sitting between them. The CDR3 sequence: CASSLDRTNTGELFF. CDR3 coding DNA: TGCGCCAGCAGCTTGGACAGAACGAACACCGGGGAGCTGTTTTTT.

The sample holds many counts of this clonotype. The chain couples TRBV11-2 to TRBJ2-3; possible D gene TRBD1, 5 bases. CDR1 SGHAT and CDR2 FQNNGV come from the germline V gene. This CDR3 comprises 18 residues. V was trimmed by 0 bases and J by 2 bases, leaving 18 bases between them. The CDR3 coding sequence is TGTGCCAGCAGCTTAGACCCACGGAGCCCACAGGCCACAGATACGCAGTATTTT. Encoded protein: CASSLDPRSPQATDTQYF.

This clonotype was detected ten times or more. The chain is built from TRBV9 and TRBJ2-1; D possibly corresponds to TRBD1 (6 bases). Between the trimmed V and J ends, which lost 0 bases and 4 bases, there was a span of 11 bases. Per germline, CDR1 SGDLS and CDR2 YYNGEE. CDR3 length: 15 amino acids. DNA for the CDR3: TGTGCCAGCAGCGTAGACAGGGCCCTTTACAATGAGCAGTTCTTC. This codes for CASSVDRALYNEQFF.

This clonotype was seen at least ten times. CDR3 protein: CASTPLRESDTQYF. CDR3 bases: TGTGCCAGCACTCCCCTCAGGGAGTCAGATACGCAGTATTTT. The rearrangement uses TRBV3-1 and TRBJ2-3; the D gene could be TRBD1 or TRBD2 (5 bases each). V was cut by 7 bases and J by 4 bases, with 15 bases left in between. From germline, CDR1 is LGHDT and CDR2 YNNKEL (reference sequence). The CDR3 is made up of 14 amino acids.

This clonotype was seen at least ten times. J is TRBJ2-7 and V is TRBV7-9; TRBD1 matches 7 bases. This CDR3 region has 13 residues. The V segment lost 5 bases and the J segment 5 bases; nucleotides outside the gene matches: 6. The germline CDR1 and CDR2 sequences are SEHNR and FQNEAQ (reference sequence). For the CDR3, the DNA is TGTGCCAGCAGCCCACACACAGGGGACGAGCAGTACTTC. It is translated as CASSPHTGDEQYF.

This clonotype was seen more than once but under ten times. The V gene is TRBV19, the J gene TRBJ2-5; a possible D gene is TRBD2 (5 bases). Between the trimmed V and J ends, which lost 3 bases and 4 bases, there was a span of 15 bases. CDR3 length equals 15 residues. Germline CDR1 LNHDA, CDR2 SQIVND (reference sequence). The CDR3 sequence is CASSIFEGATETQYF. The CDR3 bases are TGTGCCAGTAGTATTTTCGAGGGAGCGACAGAGACCCAGTACTTC.

This clonotype has only a few counts. V is TRBV28 and J is TRBJ1-2; 9 bases are shared with TRBD1. This CDR3 is 13 amino acids long. Per germline, CDR1 MDHEN and CDR2 SYDVKM. Trimming removed 6 bases from V and 4 bases from J; junction bases left unmatched: 3. The CDR3 sequence is CASRPGQGYGYTF. The CDR3 nucleotides read TGTGCCAGCAGACCGGGACAGGGCTATGGCTACACCTTC.

In this sample, this clonotype turned up many times. The chain has TRBV4-2 and TRBJ1-5; D uncertain. Per the germline V gene, CDR1 is LGHNA and CDR2 is YNFKEQ. The CDR3 has 18 amino acids. The V gene lost 4 bases and the J gene lost 2 bases, with 21 bases spanning the gap. The CDR3 here is CASSRFANLVGGNQPQHF. CDR3 DNA sequence: TGTGCCAGCAGCCGATTCGCCAATTTGGTTGGTGGCAATCAGCCCCAGCATTTT.

This clonotype was seen more than once but under ten times. J is TRBJ2-7 and V is TRBV7-8, with 9 bases aligning to TRBD2. CDR1 and CDR2 (germline): SGHVS, FQNEAQ. The CDR3 runs 16 residues. V was clipped by 5 bases and J by 3 bases; unmatched bases: 11. The CDR3 coding sequence is TGTGCCAGCAGCCAATATAGCGGGAGCCCCGGCTACGAGCAGTACTTC. It translates to CASSQYSGSPGYEQYF.